In this sample, the clone carrying this T cell receptor (beta chain) turned up a few times. Its matching antigen is unknown. TCRdb analysed the 5' RACE reads with MiXCR anew, one entry per CDR3 protein. The table has about 320,000 distinct CDR3 sequences, approximately 13% seen once; the top ten hold more than 3%. The data were obtained in a study of T cells after yellow fever vaccination. Study information: SMART-Seq v4 Ultra Low Input prepared the low-cell-number fractions.

Study-level results: Booster sampling recovered most clones from primary vaccination (roughly 97% CD4, approximately 90% CD8). The CD4 compartment and the CD8 compartment contained a small share of clonotypes in common.

The CDR3 has 15 amino acids. V shed 5 bases and J shed 4 bases, with 16 bases lying between them. Germline V gene data show CDR1 as ENHRY and CDR2 as SYGVKD. The receptor was isolated from a man aged 18 to 35 who received the YFV17D yellow fever vaccine. Source: CD4+ T cells sorted from PBMCs, taken 15 days after the yellow fever booster vaccination. This chain uses TRBV10-3 with TRBJ2-3; D may be TRBD1 or TRBD2 (5 bases each). Here the CDR3 reads CAISPRDGPPDTQYF. The CDR3 DNA sequence: TGTGCCATCAGTCCCCGGGACGGCCCCCCAGATACGCAGTATTTT.